The 5 T cell receptor beta chains below come from one sample, sequenced in a study of T cell changes during pregnancy in multiple sclerosis (dated by TCRdb to between 2019 and 2020). The method was the immunoSEQ multiplex PCR assay. The clones in this table, taken by TCRdb from immuneACCESS, are in-frame only. Not every clone is retained; where verified, under half of the shortfall comes from an unresolved V gene, and the cause of the rest is unknown. Present in this sample are 40,000 to 60,000 clones, approximately 90% of which were seen just once. Of the sample, more than 8.5% is held by the ten largest clones. The input for sequencing was CD8+ T cells from peripheral blood mononuclear cells, taken after pregnancy. These receptors were obtained from a female donor with multiple sclerosis, enrolled in a pregnancy study.

The gene calls are TRBV15 and TRBJ1-1, with 8 bases fitting TRBD1. Germline CDR1 is LNHNV and CDR2 is YYDKDF (reference sequence). The trim removed 5 bases at V and 4 bases at J, leaving 6 bases unmatched. This CDR3 has 14 residues. CDR3 bases: TGTGCCACCAGCGACAGGGGAGGAAGCACTGAAGCTTTCTTT. Amino acid sequence: CATSDRGGSTEAFF. The full variable domain, in which reference TRBV15 and TRBJ1-1 provide the parts outside the CDR3, is DAMVIQNPRYQVTQFGKPVTLSCSQTLNHNVMYWYQQKSSQAPKLLFHYYDKDFNNEADTPDNFQSRRPNTSFCFLDIRSPGLGDTAMYLCATSDRGGSTEAFFGQGTRLTVV.

The rearrangement uses TRBV7-2 and TRBJ2-1, with 10 bases identical to TRBD1. Germline CDR1 SGHTA, CDR2 FQGNSA. The V and J ends lost 1 base and 3 bases, in that order; junction bases with no gene match: 3. The CDR3 consists of 16 residues. The CDR3 reads CASSLGGQGIYNEQFF. Here the CDR3 DNA reads TGTGCCAGCAGCTTAGGGGGACAGGGGATCTACAATGAGCAGTTCTTC.

The chain joins TRBV19 to TRBJ1-2; D gene unclear. The ends were cut back, 1 base at V and 4 bases at J, with 10 bases in the middle. This CDR3 has 14 amino acids. Looked up from germline, CDR1 is LNHDA and CDR2 is SQIVND (reference sequence). This CDR3 reads CASSIVGESYGYTF. The CDR3 DNA reads TGTGCCAGTAGTATAGTCGGGGAGAGCTATGGCTACACCTTC.

The V gene is TRBV9, the J gene TRBJ2-7; TRBD2 is a possible D gene (6 bases). The V gene's germline CDR1 is SGDLS and CDR2 YYNGEE. The V and J ends lost 8 bases and 0 bases respectively, with 15 bases between them. The CDR3 loop spans 14 amino acids. CDR3 residues: CASGEGDFSYEQYF. Here the CDR3 DNA reads TGTGCCAGTGGTGAAGGGGACTTCTCCTACGAGCAGTACTTC.

The chain couples TRBV4-2 to TRBJ2-4; 7 bases line up with TRBD2. The CDR3 sequence is 19 residues long. The germline gives CDR1 LGHNA, CDR2 YNFKEQ. V was clipped by 2 bases and J by 9 bases; unmatched bases: 22. The CDR3 spells CASSQRDLVAGVEAFIQYF. In nucleotides, the CDR3 is TGTGCCAGCAGCCAACGCGATCTTGTGGCGGGGGTAGAGGCCTTCATTCAGTACTTC.